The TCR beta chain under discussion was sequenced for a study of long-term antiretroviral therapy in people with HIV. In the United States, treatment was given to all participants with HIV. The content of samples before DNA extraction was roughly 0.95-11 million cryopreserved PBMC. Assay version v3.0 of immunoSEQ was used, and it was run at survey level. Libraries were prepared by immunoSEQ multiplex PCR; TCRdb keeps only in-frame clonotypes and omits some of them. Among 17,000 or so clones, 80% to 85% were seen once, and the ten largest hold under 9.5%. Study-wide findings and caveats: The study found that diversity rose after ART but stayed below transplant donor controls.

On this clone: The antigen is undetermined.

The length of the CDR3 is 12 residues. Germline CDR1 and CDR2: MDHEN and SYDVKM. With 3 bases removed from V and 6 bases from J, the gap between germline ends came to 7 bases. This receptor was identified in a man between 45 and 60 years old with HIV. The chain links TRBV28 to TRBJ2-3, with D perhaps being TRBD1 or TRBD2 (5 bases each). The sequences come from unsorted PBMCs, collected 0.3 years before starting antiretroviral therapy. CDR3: CASSFEGDTQYF. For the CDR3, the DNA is TGTGCCAGCAGTTTCGAGGGGGATACGCAGTATTTT.